Included here is one T cell receptor beta chain sequence, with context. The data derive from a study of blood T cell repertoires in COVID-19. Profiled with immunoSEQ multiplex PCR; TCRdb holds only in-frame clones, not every one. The data show more than 13,000 clones, roughly 87% seen once. Germline loops: CDR1 MNHEY, CDR2 SVGEGT. The V segment lost 0 bases and the J segment 9 bases; nucleotides outside the gene matches: 0. The CDR3 has 13 residues. The sequence derives from a human donor in a cohort sampled during active COVID-19. The chain carries TRBV6-2 or TRBV6-3 and TRBJ1-5; 9 bases line up with TRBD1. The specimen was peripheral blood. The CDR3 bases are TGTGCCAGCAGTTACTCGGGACAGGGGCCCCAGCATTTT. It encodes CASSYSGQGPQHF.